This T cell receptor beta chain is from a study of shared clonotypes between healthy human individuals (dated by TCRdb to the early 2020s). At the level of the whole study: The cohort included a few men and a couple of women between 18 and 49 years of age. For each donor, CD4 naive and CD4 memory were each given three plates, CD8 naive was given two plates, and CD8 memory was given one plate. Blood TCR repertoires of about 5 healthy adults were deeply sequenced to estimate repertoire size and the extent of clonotype sharing between individuals. Libraries were prepared and TCR repertoires were sequenced by different laboratories using diverse techniques, in order to increase sequencing depth and limit assay-specific biases. Per donor, leukapheresis produced somewhere between about 0.94 and 9.5 billion PBMCs.

Including the terminal cysteine and phenylalanine, the CDR3 comprises 13 residues. The read is trimmed to its CDR3 DNA, 39 bases read in frame from base 1. From V the trimming removes 4 bases and from J it removes 6 bases, while the gene matches leave 3 bases of the junction unaccounted for. For CDR1 and CDR2, the germline V gene lists SGHRS and YFSETQ. Using the deep immunoSEQ assay, multiplex PCR amplified TCR CDR3 regions from genomic DNA. For each cell subset, the extracted genomic DNA was distributed evenly across all wells of several immunoSEQ 96-well plates, and each plate served as one replicate. Each replicate PCR for sorted subsets received about 220 ng genomic DNA, equal to about 30,000 T cell genomes. Purified libraries were measured with a Qubit 3.0 fluorometer, size-checked on a Bioanalyzer 2100, and measured again with the KAPA Library Quantification kit. Each immunoSEQ 96-well plate was sequenced on its own single-read 150-cycle Illumina NextSeq 550 flow cell. Per the authors' processing: The immunoSEQ output contained only junctional sequences without quality scores, so filtering could not match that applied to full-length reads. To assign V/J genes and CDR3, sequences were annotated against IMGT germline references using PyIR, a Python wrapper for IgBLAST v1.9. Reads were filtered out if the reads had weak V/J assignments (E-value above 1e-6), no CDR3, stop codons, out-of-frame junctions, or ambiguous translated residues. V3J clonotypes were defined as sequences sharing the same inferred V gene, J gene, and CDR3 amino acid sequence. Percentage overlap between repertoires was calculated by dividing the number of shared unique clonotypes by the size of the smaller repertoire. Richness of each repertoire was evaluated using RTK rarefaction, the Chao1 estimator, and Recon v2.1 estimates of unobserved clonotypes. Generation probabilities for all TCRbeta clonotypes obtained by the gDNA method from several donors were computed using OLGA. The source is immuneACCESS, and TCRdb retained only in-frame sequences with V and J called. Part of the clones is not carried over; for the studies checked, unresolved V genes explain less than half of this, and the remainder is unexplained. V, J and clone size reflect that table, while D and trimming were determined from the DNA. This sample has 1 million to 1.3 million clones in its table, and approximately 80% of those were observed once. The top ten constitute roughly 0.62% of the sample.

Donors were healthy HIV-negative adults with no recently reported acute infections or vaccinations. Every donor was a Caucasian adult living in Nashville, Tennessee, USA. CD4+ T cells were enriched through magnetic negative selection, after which naive cells were positively selected on CD45RA and the remaining negative fraction served as the memory subset. Blood was collected by leukapheresis, and PBMCs were isolated by Ficoll-Histopaque density gradient centrifugation and then cryopreserved in liquid nitrogen vapor phase. Purity and quantity of every magnetically sorted T cell population were checked by analytical flow cytometry. From each sorted fraction, genomic DNA was isolated and quantified by UV absorbance on a Nanodrop 2000c. Details on this clone: The specificity of this receptor is unknown. The sample holds no much larger clone one base away, and base qualities are not on file.

Broad study findings and their caveats: Compared with non-shared clonotypes, the clonotypes found in all four sorted-subset donors had higher generation probabilities. Sampling was limited to blood, and TCR repertoires in tissue likely differ from TCR repertoires in blood. Roughly 5% of naive CD4, roughly 3.5% of naive CD8, approximately 2% of memory CD4, and 0.4% of memory CD8 clonotypes were shared across a few donors. Incomplete sequencing was indicated by rarefaction of sorted-subset datasets, despite the large sequencing depth. Larger estimated clonotype richness was generally found for naive subsets than for memory subsets. Based on pairwise subsampling, the degree of clonotype sharing among donors was expected to be affected by sequencing depth. Because the study included only a small number of donors, the genetic and exposure-history diversity represented was limited.

Rearrangement joined TRBV5-1 to TRBJ2-4; 8 central nucleotides agree with TRBD2. The sample comprised memory CD4+ T cells from PBMCs. Explained via the paper, the cell subset or site label denotes: CD45RA-negative fraction. This clonotype originated in a man aged 18-30 years in good health. Some clones in this sample may be carry-over from other donors' samples. This receptor has the CDR3 CASSGAGANIQYF. The bases are TGCGCCAGCAGCGGAGCGGGAGCAAACATTCAGTACTTC.